The entry below describes one T cell receptor beta chain. The antigen is undetermined. Some clones are missing from TCRdb's copy, which holds only in-frame ones; the method was immunoSEQ multiplex PCR. The table lists about 140,000 clones, roughly nine tenths of them singletons. The data belong to a study of T cell responses to AZD1222 COVID-19 vaccine. Study-wide points: Spike-specific TCR depth and breadth grew after two AZD1222 doses. There were mostly white British donors and more females than males, and clonal diversity was possibly underestimated. Baseline seropositivity characterized only six AZD1222 recipients.

The CDR3 contains 15 residues. Germline V gene data show CDR1 as SGHTA and CDR2 as FQGTGA. The ends lost 3 bases at V and 4 bases at J; junction bases unmatched: 4. The receptor was isolated from an adult in good health. Sample: peripheral blood, taken on day 0 of AZD1222 vaccination. V and J are TRBV7-3 and TRBJ2-2; 8 bases match TRBD2. CDR3 in amino acids: CASSFAGGPTGELFF. The CDR3 bases are TGTGCCAGCAGCTTCGCGGGGGGCCCCACCGGGGAGCTGTTTTTT.